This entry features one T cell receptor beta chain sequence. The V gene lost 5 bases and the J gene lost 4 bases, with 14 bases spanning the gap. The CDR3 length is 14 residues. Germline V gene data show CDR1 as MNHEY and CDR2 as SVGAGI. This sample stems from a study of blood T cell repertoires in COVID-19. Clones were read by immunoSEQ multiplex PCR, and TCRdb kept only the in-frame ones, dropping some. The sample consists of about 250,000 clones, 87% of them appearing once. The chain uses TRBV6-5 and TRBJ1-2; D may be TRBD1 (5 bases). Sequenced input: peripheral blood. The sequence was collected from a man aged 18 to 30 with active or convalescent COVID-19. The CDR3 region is CASSPTEFVYGYTF. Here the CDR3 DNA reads TGTGCCAGCAGTCCGACAGAGTTCGTCTATGGCTACACCTTC.